This T cell receptor (beta chain) was found in a study of cytomegalovirus exposure and HLA in healthy donors. The study ran its PCR with 60 Vbeta and 13 Jbeta primers. Data came from immunoSEQ multiplex PCR; TCRdb stores just in-frame clones and leaves some out. The sample yields around 130,000 clones, about 84% seen once. V lost 6 bases to trimming and J lost 2 bases, with 13 bases between them. CDR1 and CDR2 (germline): SQVTM, ANQGSEA. CDR3 length equals 14 residues. Sequenced input: PBMCs. This receptor was identified in a boy younger than 18 in good health and CMV-seronegative. This chain uses TRBV29-1 with TRBJ1-4; D possibly corresponds to TRBD1 (5 bases). The CDR3 here is CSVGGFVTNEKLFF. CDR3 coding DNA: TGCAGCGTGGGGGGGTTTGTCACTAATGAAAAACTGTTTTTT.